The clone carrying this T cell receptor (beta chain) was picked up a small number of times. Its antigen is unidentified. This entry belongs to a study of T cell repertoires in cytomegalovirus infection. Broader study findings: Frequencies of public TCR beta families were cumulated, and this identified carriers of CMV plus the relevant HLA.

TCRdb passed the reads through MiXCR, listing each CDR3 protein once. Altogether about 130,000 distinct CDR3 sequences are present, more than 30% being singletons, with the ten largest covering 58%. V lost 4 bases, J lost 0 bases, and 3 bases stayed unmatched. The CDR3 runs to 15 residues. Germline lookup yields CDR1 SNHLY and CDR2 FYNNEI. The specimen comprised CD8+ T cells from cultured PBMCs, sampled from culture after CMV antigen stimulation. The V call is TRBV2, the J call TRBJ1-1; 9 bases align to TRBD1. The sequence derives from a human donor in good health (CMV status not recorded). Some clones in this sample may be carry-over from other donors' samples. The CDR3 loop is CASSAGQGMNTEAFF. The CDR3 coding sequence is TGTGCCAGCAGTGCCGGACAGGGGATGAACACTGAAGCTTTCTTT.